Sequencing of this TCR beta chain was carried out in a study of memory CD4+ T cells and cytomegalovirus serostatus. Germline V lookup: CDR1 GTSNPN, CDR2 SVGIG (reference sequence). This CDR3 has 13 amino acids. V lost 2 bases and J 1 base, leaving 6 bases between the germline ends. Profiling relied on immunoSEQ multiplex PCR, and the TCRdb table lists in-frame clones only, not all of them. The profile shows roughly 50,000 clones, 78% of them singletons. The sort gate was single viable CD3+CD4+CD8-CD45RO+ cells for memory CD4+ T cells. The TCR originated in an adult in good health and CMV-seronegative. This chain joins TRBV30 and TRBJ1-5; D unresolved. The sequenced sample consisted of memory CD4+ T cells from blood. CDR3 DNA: TGTGCCTGGAGTTTAGGGAGCAATCAGCCCCAGCATTTT. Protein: CAWSLGSNQPQHF.